What follows is one T cell receptor (beta chain) and its context. Antigen: not known. The CDR3 sequence is 14 residues long. Germline V lookup: CDR1 ENHRY, CDR2 SYGVKD. V shed 3 bases and J shed 4 bases, with 12 bases lying between them. The sample comes from a study of cytomegalovirus exposure and HLA in healthy donors. The wider study: In a later analysis, the roughly 120 validation repertoires were reported to have used the same platform as the roughly 600 first-cohort repertoires. Study conclusions and caveats: In vitro assays verified that three CMV-associated chains recognized CMV antigens specifically. TCR beta chains numbering under 200 were designated cytomegalovirus-associated.

Produced via immunoSEQ multiplex PCR; TCRdb's table is partial and in-frame only. The sample shows 150,000 to 200,000 clones, approximately 81% of them seen only once. The receptor's source is a man between 25 and 39 years old in good health and CMV-seropositive. The J gene is TRBJ2-5, the V gene TRBV10-3; possibly TRBD1 for D (6 bases). The sequenced sample consisted of PBMCs. The CDR3 loop reads CAISEQGWGETQYF. CDR3 nucleotides: TGTGCCATCAGTGAACAGGGATGGGGAGAGACCCAGTACTTC.